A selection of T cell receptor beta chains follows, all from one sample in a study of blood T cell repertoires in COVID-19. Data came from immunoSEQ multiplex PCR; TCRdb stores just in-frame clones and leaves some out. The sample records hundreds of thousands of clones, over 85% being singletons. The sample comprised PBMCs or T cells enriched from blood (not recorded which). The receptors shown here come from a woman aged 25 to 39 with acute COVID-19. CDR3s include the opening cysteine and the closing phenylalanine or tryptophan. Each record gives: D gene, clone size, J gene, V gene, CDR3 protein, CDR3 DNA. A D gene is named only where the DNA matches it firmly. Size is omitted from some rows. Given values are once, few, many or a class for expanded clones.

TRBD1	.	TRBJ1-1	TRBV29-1	CSVKTGGRDTEAFF	TGCAGCGTCAAAACAGGGGGCCGGGACACTGAAGCTTTCTTT
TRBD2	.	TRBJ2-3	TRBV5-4	CASQLAGTDTQYF	TGTGCCAGCCAACTAGCGGGGACAGATACGCAGTATTTT
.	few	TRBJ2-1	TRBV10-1	CASSDPGKYNEQFF	TGCGCCAGCAGTGACCCGGGAAAGTACAATGAGCAGTTCTTC
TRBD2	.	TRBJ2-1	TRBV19	CASIDTLRGGSYNEQFF	TGTGCCAGTATTGATACGCTACGGGGGGGCTCCTACAATGAGCAGTTCTTC
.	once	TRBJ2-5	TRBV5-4	CASSLGGQETQYF	TGTGCCAGCAGCTTGGGAGGCCAAGAGACCCAGTACTTC
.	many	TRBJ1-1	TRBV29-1	CSRQWGNTEAFF	TGCAGCAGACAGTGGGGGAACACTGAAGCTTTCTTT
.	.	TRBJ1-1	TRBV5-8	CASPRRAEAFF	TGTGCCAGCCCCCGTCGGGCTGAAGCTTTCTTT
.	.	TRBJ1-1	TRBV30	CAWSPQLNTEAFF	TGTGCCTGGAGCCCTCAACTAAACACTGAAGCTTTCTTT
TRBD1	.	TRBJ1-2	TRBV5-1	CASIGQGDYGYTF	TGCGCCAGTATCGGACAGGGAGACTATGGCTACACCTTC
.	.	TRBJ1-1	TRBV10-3	CAIIGTPNTEAFF	TGTGCCATCATCGGGACACCGAACACTGAAGCTTTCTTT
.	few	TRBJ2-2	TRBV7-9	CASSPTAGGELFF	TGTGCCAGCAGCCCAACGGCGGGCGGGGAGCTGTTTTTT
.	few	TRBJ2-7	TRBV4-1	CASSQEAASAREQYF	TGCGCCAGCAGCCAAGAAGCGGCTAGCGCGCGCGAGCAGTACTTC
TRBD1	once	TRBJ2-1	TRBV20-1	CSASKTGYSEQFF	TGCAGTGCTAGTAAGACAGGGTATAGTGAGCAGTTCTTC
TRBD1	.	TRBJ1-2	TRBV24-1	CATSDPGQGNYGYTF	TGTGCCACCAGTGATCCAGGACAGGGGAACTATGGCTACACCTTC
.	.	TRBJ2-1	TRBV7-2	CASSLGGEYGNEQFF	TGTGCCAGCAGCTTAGGTGGGGAGTATGGGAATGAGCAGTTCTTC